The rows below give T cell receptor beta chains drawn from one sample of a study of T-cell reconstitution after alpha-beta-depleted transplantation in children. TCRdb re-analysed the PCR reads in MiXCR, keeping a single row per CDR3 protein. The sample includes approximately 350,000 distinct CDR3 sequences, about 14% of them seen just once. The sequencing used PBMCs, collected from the stem cell graft. Every receptor here comes from a human donor who donated a stem cell graft to a child with Fanconi anemia. Both conserved end residues are part of each CDR3.

>TRBV4-3|TRBJ2-4
CASSQSTSGGQGNIQYF
>TRBV6-5|TRBJ1-1
CASSYFRTGNTEAFF
>TRBV9|TRBJ2-1
CASSVDTGLVGNEQFF
>TRBV12-3/TRBV12-4|TRBJ1-3
CASSLAEATIYF
>TRBV9|TRBJ1-2
CASSADSSYGYTF
>TRBV30|TRBJ1-6
CAWQLRGRGSPLHF
>TRBV7-2|TRBJ2-5
CASSSLRTQQETQYF
>TRBV20-1|TRBJ1-1
CSASQGGPEAFF
>TRBV4-3|TRBJ2-7
CASSQDRGGSSYEQYF
>TRBV7-3|TRBJ2-3
CASSLRGSGGFTDTQYF
>TRBV3-1|TRBJ2-3
CASSSRTASPSMDTQYF
>TRBV5-6|TRBJ2-4
CASAFTGENIQYF
>TRBV27|TRBJ2-6
CASTWTGVGANVLTF
>TRBV12-3/TRBV12-4|TRBJ2-1
CASTPLQGSPYNEQFF
>TRBV7-3|TRBJ2-7
CASSLGQRGKPPDEQYF
>TRBV12-3/TRBV12-4|TRBJ1-3
CASPRGNTIYF
>TRBV6-6|TRBJ2-1
CASSPPEHNEQFF
>TRBV20-1|TRBJ2-2
CSARDVAGGTGELFF
>TRBV20-1|TRBJ2-1
CSALFVGDGEQFF
>TRBV14|TRBJ2-1
CASSQDHGYNEQFF
>TRBV12-3/TRBV12-4|TRBJ1-6
CASSFLQHNSPLHF
>TRBV6-2/TRBV6-3|TRBJ2-3
CASSYSERGGIIPTDTQYF
>TRBV18|TRBJ2-1
CASSPGQGEGEQFF
>TRBV4-1|TRBJ2-7
CASSQDRDRLAYEQYF